The next 24 T cell receptor beta chains were all read from a single sample in a study of identical twins (dated by TCRdb to about 2016). Libraries came from 5' RACE. The run used an Illumina HiSeq 2000. The public reads were reprocessed in TCRdb via fastp at Q25 and MiXCR, keeping in-frame beta chains. Rows with one shared CDR3 protein collapse into an entry with the most common genes and DNA. The sample records about 690,000 distinct CDR3 sequences, 6.1% of which are singletons. The ten largest clonotypes hold approximately 2% of the sample. Sequenced sample: naive T cells sorted from blood. Explained via the paper, the cell subset or site label denotes: cells isolated with a human naive T-cell isolation kit. The receptors were sampled from a young man in good health.

This clonotype was detected many times. This chain links TRBV9 with TRBJ2-2, with 13 bases fitting TRBD2. The ends lost 5 bases at V and 2 bases at J; junction bases unmatched: 18. Germline CDR1 and CDR2: SGDLS and YYNGEE. There are 21 residues in the CDR3. This chain's CDR3 is CASRDPPGTSGIFVNTGELFF. The CDR3 DNA follows: TGTGCCAGCAGAGACCCCCCTGGGACTAGCGGGATCTTCGTAAACACCGGGGAGCTGTTTTTT.

This clonotype was recorded at least ten times. This chain uses TRBV12-3 or TRBV12-4 with TRBJ2-1, with D perhaps matching TRBD2 (6 bases). The CDR3 runs 15 residues. The V gene lost 6 bases and the J gene lost 3 bases, with 15 bases spanning the gap. CDR3 region: CASRRSGSGYNEQFF. The CDR3 coding sequence is TGTGCCAGCAGGCGTTCCGGTAGCGGCTACAATGAGCAGTTCTTC.

The chain has TRBV20-1 and TRBJ2-6, with D possibly TRBD1 on 5 matching bases. Germline V gives CDR1 DFQATT, CDR2 SNEGSKA (reference sequence). Trimming stripped 3 bases from V and 4 bases from J, with 10 bases between. This CDR3 has 14 residues. Here the CDR3 DNA reads TGCAGTGCTAGTGGGGCCTTAGGGGCCAACGTCCTGACTTTC. Encoded protein: CSASGALGANVLTF.

This chain joins TRBV6-5 and TRBJ1-4, with 9 bases lining up with TRBD1. The germline V gene has CDR1 MNHEY and CDR2 SVGAGI. With V trimmed by 4 bases and J by 8 bases, 8 bases remained unmatched. The CDR3 has 15 residues. The CDR3 coding sequence is TGTGCCAGCAGTTCGTGGGACAGGGTTGGCGAAAAACTGTTTTTT. It is translated as CASSSWDRVGEKLFF.

For the CDR3, the DNA is TGTGCCAGCAAGCAGTCGACTCCTAGCAATCAGCCCCAGCATTTT. Residues: CASKQSTPSNQPQHF. The chain links TRBV2 to TRBJ1-5; no firm D call. Trimming took 7 bases from V and 0 from J, leaving 13 bases between them. The CDR3 sequence is 15 residues long. CDR1 and CDR2 from the germline V gene are SNHLY and FYNNEI.

This clonotype was recorded a few times. The J gene is TRBJ2-3, the V gene TRBV5-5; 8 nucleotides match TRBD2. Trimming cost V 2 bases and J 4 bases; bases outside gene matches: 15. CDR1 SGHKS and CDR2 YYEKEE come from the germline V gene (reference sequence). This CDR3 region has 18 residues. DNA for the CDR3: TGTGCCAGCAGCTTTCAAATCTCCAGCGGGAGTTTGTCAGATACGCAGTATTTT. This sequence encodes CASSFQISSGSLSDTQYF.

This clonotype came up a few times. This rearrangement joins TRBV18 to TRBJ1-1; the D is unclear. The CDR3 consists of 14 residues. Trimming shortened V by 3 bases and J by 1 base, and 9 bases separated the two germline ends. Germline CDR1 KGHSH, CDR2 LQKENI. The CDR3 reads CASSPRTENTEAFF. The CDR3 coding sequence is TGTGCCAGCTCACCGCGTACCGAGAACACTGAAGCTTTCTTT.

This clonotype was observed at least ten times. This CDR3 is CASSRRTSGTRRTDTQYF. In nucleotides, the CDR3 is TGTGCCAGCAGTAGGAGGACTAGCGGAACCAGGAGAACAGATACGCAGTATTTT. The chain couples TRBV27 to TRBJ2-3; 10 bases agree with TRBD2. This CDR3 is built from 18 residues. The junction had 14 bases not matched to a gene; V was cut back by 5 bases and J by 3 bases. Germline V lookup: CDR1 MNHEY, CDR2 SMNVEV (reference sequence).

This clonotype was counted ten times or more. This chain joins TRBV12-3 or TRBV12-4 and TRBJ2-3; D is tentatively TRBD1 or TRBD2 (5 bases each). V dropped 7 bases and J dropped 4 bases, with 15 bases sitting between them. This CDR3 is 14 amino acids long. CDR3 sequence reads: CASTLSVGADTQYF. CDR3 DNA: TGTGCCAGCACCCTCTCGGTGGGGGCAGATACGCAGTATTTT.

This clonotype was counted a few times. The rearrangement links TRBV2 to TRBJ2-1; perhaps TRBD1 as D (6 bases). The CDR3 covers 15 residues. Germline V gene data show CDR1 as SNHLY and CDR2 as FYNNEI. The V end lost 3 bases, the J end lost 0 bases, and 9 bases lay between the germline ends. CDR3: CASSEGAFSYNEQFF. CDR3 DNA: TGTGCCAGCAGTGAGGGGGCTTTCTCCTACAATGAGCAGTTCTTC.

The chain combines TRBV3-1 with TRBJ2-5, with D unresolved. Germline loops: CDR1 LGHDT, CDR2 YNNKEL (reference sequence). V lost 2 bases and J 6 bases, leaving 7 bases between the germline ends. The CDR3 loop spans 12 amino acids. The CDR3 region has the DNA TGTGCCAGCAGCCAATTGTCCAAGACCCAGTACTTC. Translated: CASSQLSKTQYF.

The sample holds many counts of this clonotype. V gene TRBV29-1 combines with J gene TRBJ2-7, with 11 bases aligning to TRBD1. The CDR3 length is 16 residues. CDR1 is SQVTM and CDR2 is ANQGSEA in the germline V gene. V lost 1 base to trimming and J lost 4 bases; unmatched junction nucleotides: 9. CDR3 residues: CSVEAIGDRGTYEQYF. The CDR3 DNA follows: TGCAGCGTTGAAGCCATCGGGGACAGGGGGACGTACGAGCAGTACTTC.

This clonotype occurred many times. The V gene is TRBV5-1, the J gene TRBJ2-5; TRBD1 matches at 8 bases. The CDR3 has 14 amino acids. The J segment lost 3 bases and the V segment lost 1 base, leaving 2 bases of the junction unmatched. CDR1 is SGHRS, CDR2 YFSETQ, per germline. DNA for the CDR3: TGCGCCAGCAGCTTGACAGGGGGTAAAGAGACCCAGTACTTC. Its translation is CASSLTGGKETQYF.

The chain carries TRBV5-1 and TRBJ2-1, with 10 bases identical to TRBD2. Germline assignment: CDR1 SGHRS and CDR2 YFSETQ. The CDR3 spans 16 residues. V lost 4 bases, J lost 6 bases, and 10 bases stayed unmatched. The DNA of the CDR3 is TGCGCCAGCAGCCCATCTAGCGGGAGTTTTATCAATGAGCAGTTCTTC. The encoded protein is CASSPSSGSFINEQFF. The full variable domain, its missing parts supplied by reference TRBV5-1 and TRBJ2-1, is KAGVTQTPRYLIKTRGQQVTLSCSPISGHRSVSWYQQTPGQGLQFLFEYFSETQRNKGNFPGRFSGRQFSNSRSEMNVSTLELGDSALYLCASSPSSGSFINEQFFGPGTRLTVL.

This clonotype was seen at least ten times. The chain is built from TRBV4-2 and TRBJ2-1; TRBD1 is a possible D gene (6 bases). The length of the CDR3 is 15 residues. CDR1 LGHNA and CDR2 YNFKEQ come from the germline V gene. Trimming took off 0 bases at V and 4 bases at J, with 10 bases between the two ends. In nucleotides, the CDR3 is TGTGCCAGCAGCCAAGAATGGGGGCAATACAATGAGCAGTTCTTC. It encodes CASSQEWGQYNEQFF.

The CDR3 region is CASSYSIGADTQYF. The CDR3 DNA reads TGTGCCAGCAGTTACTCGATTGGAGCAGATACGCAGTATTTT. The chain uses TRBV6-2 or TRBV6-3 and TRBJ2-3, with D hard to call. Trimming pared 0 bases from V and 4 bases from J, leaving 8 bases between. The CDR3 spans 14 residues. Germline V gives CDR1 MNHEY, CDR2 SVGEGT.

The rearrangement joins TRBV18 to TRBJ2-7; possibly TRBD2 for D (5 bases). The germline V gene encodes CDR1 KGHSH and CDR2 LQKENI. V shed 1 base and J shed 3 bases, with 7 bases lying between them. The CDR3 consists of 13 residues. DNA for the CDR3: TGTGCCAGCTCACCACGGGGAGTCTACGAGCAGTACGTC. Protein product: CASSPRGVYEQYV.

This clonotype has at least ten counts. J is TRBJ1-5 and V is TRBV24-1; the D gene is possibly TRBD1 (6 bases). Trimming took off 3 bases at V and 5 bases at J, with 13 bases between the two ends. Per the germline V gene, CDR1 is KGHDR and CDR2 is SFDVKD. The CDR3 runs to 15 residues. CDR3: CATSDPRGDDQPQHF. The CDR3 DNA follows: TGTGCCACCAGTGATCCGAGGGGGGACGATCAGCCCCAGCATTTT.

This clonotype came up many times. The chain joins TRBV12-3 or TRBV12-4 to TRBJ2-1; D might be TRBD2 (6 bases). The CDR3 consists of 15 residues. V lost 3 bases and J lost 7, with 16 bases in between. In nucleotides, the CDR3 is TGTGCCAGCAGTTTGTTGCGGGATGAGCGAAATGAGCAGTTCTTC. It translates to CASSLLRDERNEQFF.

This clonotype was found many times. V usage is TRBV25-1 and J usage is TRBJ2-5; D possibly uses TRBD1 or TRBD2 (6 bases each). The length of the CDR3 is 15 residues. Germline assignment: CDR1 MGHDK and CDR2 SYGVNS. Trimming took 1 base from V and 2 from J, leaving 11 bases between them. The CDR3: CASSELGGLQETQYF. CDR3 bases: TGTGCCAGCAGTGAATTAGGGGGGCTACAAGAGACCCAGTACTTC.

This clonotype has a handful of counts. J is TRBJ1-2 and V is TRBV29-1, with D possibly being TRBD1 (5 bases). The V and J ends lost 1 base and 1 base respectively, with 16 bases between them. This CDR3 region has 16 residues. CDR1 SQVTM and CDR2 ANQGSEA come from the germline V gene. In DNA form, the CDR3 reads TGCAGCGTTGAAGCAATTCAGGCAGGGCTTAACTATGGCTACACCTTC. It encodes CSVEAIQAGLNYGYTF.

This clonotype was recorded at least ten times. The gene calls are TRBV9 and TRBJ2-1; D ambiguous. Trimming removed 0 bases from V and 6 bases from J, with 4 bases in between. CDR1 SGDLS and CDR2 YYNGEE come from the germline V gene. This CDR3 is 12 amino acids long. The CDR3: CASSVAFNEQFF. Written as DNA, the CDR3 is TGTGCCAGCAGCGTAGCGTTCAATGAGCAGTTCTTC.

V and J are TRBV5-6 and TRBJ2-5, with 12 bases matching TRBD2. The germline V gene has CDR1 SGHDT and CDR2 YYEEEE. CDR3 length: 16 amino acids. V lost 3 bases, J lost 2 bases, and 5 bases stayed unmatched. Here the CDR3 reads CASSSSGRGLQETQYF. In DNA form, the CDR3 reads TGTGCCAGCAGCTCTAGCGGGAGGGGACTGCAAGAGACCCAGTACTTC.

The chain carries TRBV10-3 and TRBJ2-3; TRBD1 is a possible D gene (5 bases). In germline, CDR1 is ENHRY, CDR2 SYGVKD. The CDR3 sequence is 16 residues long. V dropped 4 bases and J dropped 0 bases, with 14 bases sitting between them. CDR3 nucleotides: TGTGCCATCAGTGCTTCTACCAGGGCTAGCACAGATACGCAGTATTTT. Its protein is CAISASTRASTDTQYF.